This TCR beta chain derives from a study of T cells of healthy individuals. Germline V gene lookup returns CDR1 SGHDT and CDR2 YYEEEE. The CDR3 has 15 residues. The germline V and J ends were trimmed by 2 bases and 3 bases, with 15 bases remaining between them. In this sample, this clonotype turned up many times. In TCRdb, the 5' RACE reads were re-called with MiXCR into one record per CDR3 protein. The data show approximately 58,000 distinct CDR3 sequences, with roughly 15% seen just once and 15% to 20% held by the top ten. The genes are TRBV5-6 and TRBJ2-7; D possibly corresponds to TRBD2 (5 bases). This receptor was obtained from a human donor in good health. The CDR3 DNA sequence: TGTGCCAGCAGCTTCTTAGCGTCAAAGGGCTACGAGCAGTACTTC. Encoded protein: CASSFLASKGYEQYF. The whole variable domain, filled in from reference TRBV5-6 and TRBJ2-7, reads DAGVTQSPTHLIKTRGQQVTLRCSPKSGHDTVSWYQQALGQGPQFIFQYYEEEERQRGNFPDRFSGHQFPNYSSELNVNALLLGDSALYLCASSFLASKGYEQYFGPGTRLTVT.